This TCR beta chain was retrieved from a study of technical replicates of blood from a handful of donors. Profiled with immunoSEQ multiplex PCR; TCRdb holds only in-frame clones, not every one. The sample lists approximately 90,000 clones, 95% occurring once. This clone appeared a few times. Trimming cost V 0 bases and J 5 bases; bases outside gene matches: 2. CDR1 and CDR2 (germline): LGHNA, YNFKEQ. This CDR3 is 16 amino acids long. The source of this sequence is a human donor in good health. The specimen was T cells isolated from PBMCs. The genes are TRBV4-2 and TRBJ2-2; 11 bases line up with TRBD1. The DNA for the CDR3 is TGTGCCAGCAGCCAAGATCGGGACAGGGGGACCGGGGAGCTGTTTTTT. As protein: CASSQDRDRGTGELFF.